The rows below give T cell receptor delta chains drawn from one sample of a study of gamma-delta T cells after stem cell transplantation. TCRdb re-called the RT-PCR reads through CATT. This table has a few thousand delta-chain clones, under 4.5% appearing once. The sample comprised gamma-delta T cells. Receptor source: a human donor. It is not recorded whose cells these are; they may come from a transplant donor. Each CDR3 is given with its conserved first and last residue. The D gene is left open where the match is weak. For some rows the clone size is stated as once, few or many, or as a class when expanded; others skip it.

j_gene: TRDJ1; d_gene: TRDD3; abundance: medium-sized; v_gene: TRDV2; CDR3nt: TGTGCCTGTGACACCGTCAGTCTGGGGGACACCTCTTACACCGATAAACTCATCTTT; CDR3aa: CACDTVSLGDTSYTDKLIF
j_gene: TRDJ1; d_gene: TRDD3; abundance: medium-sized; v_gene: TRDV2; CDR3nt: TGTGCCTGTGACACGCTAAATGGGGGATACGCAAACGATAAACTCATCTTT; CDR3aa: CACDTLNGGYANDKLIF
j_gene: TRDJ1; d_gene: -; abundance: medium-sized; v_gene: TRDV2; CDR3nt: TGTGCCTGTGACACCATCGGCAATGGGGGCCCGGACACCGATAAACTCATCTTT; CDR3aa: CACDTIGNGGPDTDKLIF
j_gene: TRDJ2; d_gene: TRDD3; abundance: -; v_gene: TRDV2; CDR3nt: TGTGCCTGTGACCTAGTACTGGGGGGGTCAGCACAACTCTTCTTT; CDR3aa: CACDLVLGGSAQLFF
j_gene: TRDJ1; d_gene: TRDD3; abundance: large; v_gene: TRDV2; CDR3nt: TGTGCCTGTGACTTACTGGGGGATACGTTAGGGAGAGGAGTCACCGATAAACTCATCTTT; CDR3aa: CACDLLGDTLGRGVTDKLIF
j_gene: TRDJ3; d_gene: -; abundance: few; v_gene: TRDV2; CDR3nt: TGTGCCTGTGACACCGGGGGGTCAAGCTCCTGGGACACCCGACAGATGTTCTTC; CDR3aa: CACDTGGSSSWDTRQMFF
j_gene: TRDJ1; d_gene: TRDD3; abundance: medium-sized; v_gene: TRDV2; CDR3nt: TGTGCCTGCGCTGAACTGGGGGATCGACGTGGTAAACTCATCTTT; CDR3aa: CACAELGDRRGKLIF
j_gene: TRDJ1; d_gene: TRDD3; abundance: -; v_gene: TRDV2; CDR3nt: TGTGCCTGTGGCACCTTCGGTCTGCTTATAGGCTCAAAAGTACTGGGGGATACTTCCGATAAGCTCATCTTT; CDR3aa: CACGTFGLLIGSKVLGDTSDKLIF
j_gene: TRDJ1; d_gene: TRDD3; abundance: few; v_gene: TRDV2; CDR3nt: TGTGCCTGTGACTCCTTACTGGGGGATACCTATAAACTCATCTTT; CDR3aa: CACDSLLGDTYKLIF
j_gene: TRDJ1; d_gene: TRDD3; abundance: -; v_gene: TRDV1; CDR3nt: TGTGCTCTTGGGGAACTTCAATACTGGGGGATACAGGTCACCGATAAACTCATCTTT; CDR3aa: CALGELQYWGIQVTDKLIF
j_gene: TRDJ1; d_gene: TRDD3; abundance: -; v_gene: TRDV2; CDR3nt: TGTGCCTGTGACACCCTGGGGGATACTGACGCCGATAAACTCATCTTT; CDR3aa: CACDTLGDTDADKLIF
j_gene: TRDJ1; d_gene: TRDD3; abundance: medium-sized; v_gene: TRDV2; CDR3nt: TGTGCCTGTGACACCATGTCGGTGGGGGATCTCCACAACACCGATAAACTCATCTTT; CDR3aa: CACDTMSVGDLHNTDKLIF
j_gene: TRDJ2; d_gene: TRDD3; abundance: -; v_gene: TRDV2; CDR3nt: TGTGCCTGTGACACGCTGGGGGATATCGTCGCTTTGACAGCACAACTCTTCTTT; CDR3aa: CACDTLGDIVALTAQLFF
j_gene: TRDJ2; d_gene: TRDD3; abundance: few; v_gene: TRDV2; CDR3nt: TGTGCCTGTGACCGACTGGGGGGGTCAGCACAACTCTTCTTT; CDR3aa: CACDRLGGSAQLFF
j_gene: TRDJ1; d_gene: TRDD3; abundance: medium-sized; v_gene: TRDV2; CDR3nt: TGTGCCTGTGATACCGTACTGGGGGCGTACACCGATAAACTCATCTTT; CDR3aa: CACDTVLGAYTDKLIF
j_gene: TRDJ1; d_gene: TRDD3; abundance: medium-sized; v_gene: TRDV2; CDR3nt: TGTGCCTGTGACACCTTATTGGGGGATACAGAAGTAAAGGATAAACTCATCTTT; CDR3aa: CACDTLLGDTEVKDKLIF
j_gene: TRDJ1; d_gene: TRDD3; abundance: -; v_gene: TRDV2; CDR3nt: TGTGCCTGTGACACCGTTTCCTGGGCTGGGGGATATTCCACCGATAAACTCATCTTT; CDR3aa: CACDTVSWAGGYSTDKLIF
j_gene: TRDJ1; d_gene: TRDD3; abundance: -; v_gene: TRDV2; CDR3nt: TGTGCCTGTGACTCCTTACTGGGGGATACGGCATACACCGATAAACTCATCTTT; CDR3aa: CACDSLLGDTAYTDKLIF
j_gene: TRDJ1; d_gene: TRDD3; abundance: few; v_gene: TRDV2; CDR3nt: TGTGCCTGTGACACCCTTACTGGGGGATACTCCGATAAACTCATCTTT; CDR3aa: CACDTLTGGYSDKLIF
j_gene: TRDJ1; d_gene: TRDD3; abundance: medium-sized; v_gene: TRDV2; CDR3nt: TGTGCCTGTGACCCTATGGGGGATCGGGGTGTTGCCGATAAACTCATCTTT; CDR3aa: CACDPMGDRGVADKLIF
j_gene: TRDJ1; d_gene: TRDD3; abundance: large; v_gene: TRDV1; CDR3nt: TGTGCTCTTGGGGAATTGAGGGCTTCCAATGTACTGGGGGATACAAGAGATAAACTCATCTTT; CDR3aa: CALGELRASNVLGDTRDKLIF
j_gene: TRDJ1; d_gene: TRDD3; abundance: few; v_gene: TRDV2; CDR3nt: TGTGCCTGTGACACCTTCGGTCTGCTTATAGGCTCAAAAGTACTGGGGGATACTTCCGATAAGCTCATCTTT; CDR3aa: CACDTFGLLIGSKVLGDTSDKLIF
j_gene: TRDJ1; d_gene: TRDD3; abundance: -; v_gene: TRDV2; CDR3nt: TGTGCCTGTGAACCGGTCGCCGCCTGGGGGATACAGTTCGATAAACTCATCTTT; CDR3aa: CACEPVAAWGIQFDKLIF
j_gene: TRDJ1; d_gene: TRDD3; abundance: -; v_gene: TRDV2; CDR3nt: TGTGCCTGTGACTTTATACTGGGGGATACGGGCGCGTCTGCCGATAAACTCATCTTT; CDR3aa: CACDFILGDTGASADKLIF
j_gene: TRDJ1; d_gene: TRDD3; abundance: few; v_gene: TRDV2; CDR3nt: TGTGCCTGTGACTCCGTACTGGGGGTGCCCAAGGATAAACTCATCTTT; CDR3aa: CACDSVLGVPKDKLIF
j_gene: TRDJ3; d_gene: TRDD3; abundance: medium-sized; v_gene: TRDV2; CDR3nt: TGTGCCTGTGACACCGGGCCTGGGGGACCTAGCTCCTGGGACACCCGACAGATGTTTTTC; CDR3aa: CACDTGPGGPSSWDTRQMFF
j_gene: TRDJ1; d_gene: TRDD3; abundance: once; v_gene: TRDV2; CDR3nt: TGTGCCTGTGACACCTTGACTGGGGGATACGAAGCCGATAAACTCATCTTT; CDR3aa: CACDTLTGGYEADKLIF
j_gene: TRDJ1; d_gene: -; abundance: medium-sized; v_gene: TRDV2; CDR3nt: TGTGCCTGTGACAGGCTCCCTCGTTACACCGATAAACTCATCTTT; CDR3aa: CACDRLPRYTDKLIF
j_gene: TRDJ1; d_gene: TRDD3; abundance: -; v_gene: TRDV1; CDR3nt: TGTGCTCTTGGGGAAATCTGGGCGGGCTGGGGGGATAGGTTGCACACCGATAAACTCATCTTT; CDR3aa: CALGEIWAGWGDRLHTDKLIF
j_gene: TRDJ1; d_gene: -; abundance: medium-sized; v_gene: TRDV2; CDR3nt: TGTGCCTGTGACTCCCTGAGGGGCCCATACACCGATAAACTCATCTTT; CDR3aa: CACDSLRGPYTDKLIF
j_gene: TRDJ1; d_gene: TRDD3; abundance: medium-sized; v_gene: TRDV2; CDR3nt: TGTGCCTGTGACACCGTCGAGGGAGGAAAGGGGGATAGTTACACCGATAAACTCATCTTT; CDR3aa: CACDTVEGGKGDSYTDKLIF
j_gene: TRDJ1; d_gene: -; abundance: medium-sized; v_gene: TRDV2; CDR3nt: TGTGCCTGTGAAGGATTGGGGGCTATCTCCGATAAACTCATCTTT; CDR3aa: CACEGLGAISDKLIF
j_gene: TRDJ1; d_gene: -; abundance: medium-sized; v_gene: TRDV1; CDR3nt: TGTGCTCTTGGGGAACGGCAGAGTGCCCTAGGGTCTTCCCCTGTACGAGCTCCTAGACTCATCTTT; CDR3aa: CALGERQSALGSSPVRAPRLIF
j_gene: TRDJ1; d_gene: TRDD3; abundance: medium-sized; v_gene: TRDV2; CDR3nt: TGTGCCTGTGACACCGTGGGGGAGTACACCGATAAACTCATCTTT; CDR3aa: CACDTVGEYTDKLIF
j_gene: TRDJ1; d_gene: TRDD3; abundance: -; v_gene: TRDV2; CDR3nt: TGTGCCTGTGACCGACTGGGGGGAAATAAGTACACCGATAAACTCATCTTT; CDR3aa: CACDRLGGNKYTDKLIF
j_gene: TRDJ1; d_gene: TRDD3; abundance: large; v_gene: TRDV2; CDR3nt: TGTGCCTGTGACACTCTGGGGGCCCACTACACCGATAAACTCATCTTT; CDR3aa: CACDTLGAHYTDKLIF
j_gene: TRDJ1; d_gene: TRDD3; abundance: -; v_gene: TRDV2; CDR3nt: TGTGCCTGTGACACGGTTTTACTGGGGGATACGGGCGATAAACTCATCTTT; CDR3aa: CACDTVLLGDTGDKLIF
j_gene: TRDJ1; d_gene: TRDD3; abundance: -; v_gene: TRDV2; CDR3nt: TGTGCCTGTGACCTTTTACTGGGGGAAAAAACCGATAAACTCACCTTT; CDR3aa: CACDLLLGEKTDKLTF
j_gene: TRDJ1; d_gene: TRDD3; abundance: medium-sized; v_gene: TRDV2; CDR3nt: TGTGCCTGTGACACCGTGGGGGATACCTTGTACACCGATAAACTCATCTTT; CDR3aa: CACDTVGDTLYTDKLIF
j_gene: TRDJ2; d_gene: TRDD3; abundance: medium-sized; v_gene: TRDV2; CDR3nt: TGTGCCTGTGACTCAGTACTGGGGGATACTTCAGCACAACTCTTCTTT; CDR3aa: CACDSVLGDTSAQLFF
j_gene: TRDJ1; d_gene: TRDD3; abundance: -; v_gene: TRDV2; CDR3nt: TGTGCCTGTGACAAGGTTGCTGGGGGATACGCGAACACCGATAAACTCATCTTT; CDR3aa: CACDKVAGGYANTDKLIF
j_gene: TRDJ1; d_gene: TRDD3; abundance: -; v_gene: TRDV2; CDR3nt: TGTGCCTGTGACAGCCTACTGGGGGATACGGACGGGGACACCGATAAACTCATCTTT; CDR3aa: CACDSLLGDTDGDTDKLIF
j_gene: TRDJ1; d_gene: TRDD3; abundance: few; v_gene: TRDV2; CDR3nt: TGTGCCTGTGACACCGTTACTGGGGGGCTCTACACCGATAAACTCATCTTT; CDR3aa: CACDTVTGGLYTDKLIF
j_gene: TRDJ3; d_gene: TRDD3; abundance: -; v_gene: TRDV2; CDR3nt: TGTGCCTGTGACACCTTGGATACGACGGGTCGACGGGACGGAACCCGACAGATGTTTTTC; CDR3aa: CACDTLDTTGRRDGTRQMFF
j_gene: TRDJ1; d_gene: TRDD3; abundance: medium-sized; v_gene: TRDV2; CDR3nt: TGTGCCTGTGACACCGTTGGTGGGGGATACGTCAATTTGGACACCGATAAACTCATCTTT; CDR3aa: CACDTVGGGYVNLDTDKLIF
j_gene: TRDJ1; d_gene: TRDD3; abundance: medium-sized; v_gene: TRDV2; CDR3nt: TGTGCCTGTGACACAGTTCTGGGGGATACGGGCAAGAGGAGTTTGAACACCGATAAACTCATCTTT; CDR3aa: CACDTVLGDTGKRSLNTDKLIF
j_gene: TRDJ1; d_gene: TRDD3; abundance: -; v_gene: TRDV2; CDR3nt: TGTGCCTGTGACCCACTGGGGGATACGCAGGGTAAACTCATCTTT; CDR3aa: CACDPLGDTQGKLIF
j_gene: TRDJ1; d_gene: TRDD3; abundance: medium-sized; v_gene: TRDV2; CDR3nt: TGTGCCTGTGACCCGTTGCTGGGGGATACCGATAAACTCATCTTT; CDR3aa: CACDPLLGDTDKLIF
j_gene: TRDJ1; d_gene: TRDD3; abundance: medium-sized; v_gene: TRDV2; CDR3nt: TGTGCCTGTGACTCCTTGTCTGGGGGATACCATAAACTCATCTTT; CDR3aa: CACDSLSGGYHKLIF
j_gene: TRDJ1; d_gene: TRDD3; abundance: few; v_gene: TRDV2; CDR3nt: TGTGCCTGTGACACGATCCCTCCCCACAACACTGGGGGATACGCTCCCGGTAAACTCATCTTT; CDR3aa: CACDTIPPHNTGGYAPGKLIF
j_gene: TRDJ1; d_gene: TRDD3; abundance: large; v_gene: TRDV2; CDR3nt: TGTGCCTGTGACACGCTGGGGGATATCGTCGCCGATAAACTCATCTTT; CDR3aa: CACDTLGDIVADKLIF
j_gene: TRDJ2; d_gene: -; abundance: large; v_gene: TRDV2; CDR3nt: TGTGCCTGTGACACCCTAAATACTCATGGGTCTTTCAGTTCGGCAGCACAACTCTTCTTT; CDR3aa: CACDTLNTHGSFSSAAQLFF